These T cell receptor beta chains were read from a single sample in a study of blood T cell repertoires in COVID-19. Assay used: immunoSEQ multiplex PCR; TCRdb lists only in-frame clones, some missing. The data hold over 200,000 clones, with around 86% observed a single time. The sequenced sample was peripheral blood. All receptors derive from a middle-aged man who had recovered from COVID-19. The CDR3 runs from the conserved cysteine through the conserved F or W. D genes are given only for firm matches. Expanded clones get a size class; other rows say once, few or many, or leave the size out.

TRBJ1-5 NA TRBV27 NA CASSPRGLYSNQPQHF TGTGCCAGCAGTCCCCGGGGACTTTATAGCAATCAGCCCCAGCATTTT
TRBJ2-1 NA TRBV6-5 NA CASSPGTHYNEQFF TGTGCCAGCAGCCCCGGGACTCACTACAATGAGCAGTTCTTC
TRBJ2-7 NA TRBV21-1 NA CASSSRGDRGLSNEQYF TGTGCCAGCAGCTCTCGGGGGGACAGGGGGCTTTCCAACGAGCAGTACTTC
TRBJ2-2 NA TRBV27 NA CASTFMNTGELFF TGTGCCAGCACCTTTATGAACACCGGGGAGCTGTTTTTT
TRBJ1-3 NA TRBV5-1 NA CASSLLSLNAGNTIYF TGCGCCAGCAGCTTACTAAGTTTAAACGCTGGAAACACCATATATTTT
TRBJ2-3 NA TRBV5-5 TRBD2 CASSGGTSPQYF TGTGCCAGCAGCGGGGGGACTAGCCCGCAGTATTTT
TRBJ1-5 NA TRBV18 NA CASSPRQGNQPQHF TGTGCCAGCTCACCCCGACAGGGCAATCAGCCCCAGCATTTT
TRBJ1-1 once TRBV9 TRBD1 CASRPQGTGTEAFF TGTGCCAGCAGACCCCAGGGGACAGGCACTGAAGCTTTCTTT
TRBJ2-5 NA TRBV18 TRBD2 CASSERLAGGYQETQYF TGTGCCAGCTCGGAGAGACTAGCGGGAGGATACCAAGAGACCCAGTACTTC
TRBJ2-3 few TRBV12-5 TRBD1 CASGGTAPTQYF TGTGCTAGTGGTGGGACAGCCCCGACGCAGTATTTT
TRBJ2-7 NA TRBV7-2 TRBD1 CASSFGTGSFGEQYF TGTGCCAGCAGCTTCGGGACAGGGAGCTTTGGCGAGCAGTACTTC
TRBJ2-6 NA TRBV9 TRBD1 CASRGTGRSPGANVLTF TGTGCCAGCAGGGGGACAGGGCGGTCTCCGGGGGCCAACGTCCTGACTTTC
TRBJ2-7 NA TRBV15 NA CATSRDSGSYEQYF TGTGCCACCAGCAGAGATTCGGGTTCCTACGAGCAGTACTTC
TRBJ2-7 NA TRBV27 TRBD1 CASSWTGPYEQYF TGTGCCAGCAGTTGGACAGGACCCTACGAGCAGTACTTC
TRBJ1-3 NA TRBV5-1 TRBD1 CASSLAPTGTGNTIYF TGCGCCAGCAGCTTGGCGCCGACAGGGACTGGAAACACCATATATTTT
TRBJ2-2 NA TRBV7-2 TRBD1 CASSPPRGHSGELFF TGTGCCAGCAGCCCCCCAAGGGGGCATAGCGGGGAGCTGTTTTTT
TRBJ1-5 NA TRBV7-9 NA CASSLISQPQHF TGTGCCAGCAGCTTAATTAGTCAGCCCCAGCATTTT
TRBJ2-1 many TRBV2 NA CASSEGFRGSNNEQFF TGTGCCAGCAGTGAAGGGTTTAGGGGTTCTAACAATGAGCAGTTCTTC
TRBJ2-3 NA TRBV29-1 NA CSVGGLGPADTQYF TGCAGCGTTGGAGGGTTGGGTCCGGCAGATACGCAGTATTTT
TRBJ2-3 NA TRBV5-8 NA CASSPFGTEGDTQYF TGTGCCAGCAGCCCCTTCGGAACAGAGGGAGATACGCAGTATTTT
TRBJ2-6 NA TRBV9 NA CASSNPTVPISGEGSGANVLTF TGTGCCAGCAGCAACCCGACAGTCCCCATTTCGGGAGAGGGCTCTGGGGCCAACGTCCTGACTTTC
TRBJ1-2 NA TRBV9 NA CASSSGGYGYTF TGTGCCAGCAGCTCGGGTGGCTATGGCTACACCTTC
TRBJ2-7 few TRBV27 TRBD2 CASSLTSGGPYEQYF TGTGCCAGCAGTTTAACTAGCGGGGGGCCCTACGAGCAGTACTTC
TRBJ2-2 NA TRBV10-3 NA CAISEFLGELFF TGTGCCATCAGTGAGTTTCTCGGGGAGCTGTTTTTT
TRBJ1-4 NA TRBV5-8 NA CASSLGRRVGEKLFF TGTGCCAGCAGCTTGGGACGGCGCGTCGGGGAAAAACTGTTTTTT
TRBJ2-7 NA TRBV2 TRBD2 CASGTLRTSGGTYEQYF TGTGCCAGCGGGACCCTGCGGACTAGCGGGGGAACCTACGAGCAGTACTTC
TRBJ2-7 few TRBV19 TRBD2 CASSITSGLAYEQYF TGTGCCAGTAGTATCACGTCGGGACTAGCCTACGAGCAGTACTTC
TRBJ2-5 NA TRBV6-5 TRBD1 CASSYLSRGRKTQYF TGTGCCAGCAGTTACCTATCCAGGGGGCGAAAGACCCAGTACTTC
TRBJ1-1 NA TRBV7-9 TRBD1 CASSPRTGNTEAFF TGTGCCAGCAGCCCCCGGACAGGGAACACTGAAGCTTTCTTT
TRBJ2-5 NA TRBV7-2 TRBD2 CASSFEHRLAGDQETQYF TGTGCCAGCAGCTTCGAACACCGACTAGCGGGGGATCAAGAGACCCAGTACTTC
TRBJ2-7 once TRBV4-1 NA CASSNLGRGQTYEQYF TGCGCCAGCAGTAACTTAGGGCGGGGGCAGACCTACGAGCAGTACTTC
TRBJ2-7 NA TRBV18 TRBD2 CASSPGGRVSYEQYF TGTGCCAGCTCACCAGGCGGGAGGGTCTCCTACGAGCAGTACTTC
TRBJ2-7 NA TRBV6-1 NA CASSEIQGTYEQYF TGTGCCAGCAGTGAAATCCAGGGCACGTACGAGCAGTACTTC
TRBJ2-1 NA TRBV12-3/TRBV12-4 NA CASSPTGYNEQFF TGTGCCAGCAGTCCTACAGGGTACAATGAGCAGTTCTTC
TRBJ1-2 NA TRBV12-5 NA CASGLGRGQYNYGYTF TGTGCTAGTGGTTTAGGTAGGGGCCAGTACAACTATGGCTACACCTTC
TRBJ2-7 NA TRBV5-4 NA CASSLGSTGYEQYF TGTGCCAGCAGCTTGGGTTCTACAGGGTACGAGCAGTACTTC
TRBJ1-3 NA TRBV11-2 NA CASSLDSDSRSGNTIYF TGTGCCAGCAGCTTAGATTCTGACAGCCGCTCTGGAAACACCATATATTTT
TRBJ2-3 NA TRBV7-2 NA CASSLGVGTDTQYF TGTGCCAGCAGCTTAGGCGTCGGTACAGATACGCAGTATTTT
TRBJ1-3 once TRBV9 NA CASSPRPGAGNTIYF TGTGCCAGCAGCCCTCGCCCAGGGGCTGGAAACACCATATATTTT
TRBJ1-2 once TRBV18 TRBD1 CASSPTRTGGEGYTF TGTGCCAGCTCACCAACGAGGACAGGGGGCGAGGGCTACACCTTC
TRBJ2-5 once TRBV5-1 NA CASSLAATQETQYF TGCGCCAGCAGCTTGGCCGCTACCCAAGAGACCCAGTACTTC
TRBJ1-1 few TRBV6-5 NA CASSSNWGGVEAFF TGTGCCAGCAGTTCCAACTGGGGGGGGGTTGAAGCTTTCTTT
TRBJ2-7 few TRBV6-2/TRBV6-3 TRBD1 CASSYPLTGVTGEQYF TGTGCCAGCAGTTACCCCCTCACAGGGGTCACTGGAGAGCAGTACTTC
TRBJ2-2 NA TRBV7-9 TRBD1 CASSATGGFESGELFF TGTGCCAGCAGCGCGACAGGGGGCTTTGAGTCCGGGGAGCTGTTTTTT
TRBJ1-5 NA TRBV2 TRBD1 CASSGALQGAGQPQHF TGTGCCAGCAGTGGAGCACTACAGGGGGCAGGGCAGCCCCAGCATTTT
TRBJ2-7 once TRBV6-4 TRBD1 CASISGTGGLLDYEQYF TGTGCCAGCATATCCGGGACAGGGGGCCTATTAGACTACGAGCAGTACTTC
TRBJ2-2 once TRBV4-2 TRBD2 CASSPRVAGVVGELFF TGTGCCAGCAGCCCCCGGGTAGCGGGAGTTGTCGGGGAGCTGTTTTTT
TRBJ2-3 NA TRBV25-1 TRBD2 CASSDTGLAWTDTQYF TGTGCCAGCAGTGACACCGGACTAGCTTGGACAGATACGCAGTATTTT